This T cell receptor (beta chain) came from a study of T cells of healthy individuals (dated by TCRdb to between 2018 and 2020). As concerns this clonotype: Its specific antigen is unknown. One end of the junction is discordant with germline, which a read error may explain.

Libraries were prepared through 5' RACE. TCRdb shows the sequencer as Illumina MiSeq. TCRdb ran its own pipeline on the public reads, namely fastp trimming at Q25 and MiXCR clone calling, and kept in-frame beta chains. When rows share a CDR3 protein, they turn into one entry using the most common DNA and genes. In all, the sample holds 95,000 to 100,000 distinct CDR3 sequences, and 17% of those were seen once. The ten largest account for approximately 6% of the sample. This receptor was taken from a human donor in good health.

The DNA sequence is TGCAGTGCCAGAGGTCCAGGCGAAAAACTGTTTTTT. This encodes CSARGPGEKLFF. The chain couples TRBV20-1 to TRBJ1-4; the D segment cannot be called with confidence. CDR1 DFQATT and CDR2 SNEGSKA are derived from the germline V gene (reference sequence). The CDR3 measures 12 amino acids from cysteine to phenylalanine. Only the CDR3 DNA is retained, 36 bases long and in frame from the first base.